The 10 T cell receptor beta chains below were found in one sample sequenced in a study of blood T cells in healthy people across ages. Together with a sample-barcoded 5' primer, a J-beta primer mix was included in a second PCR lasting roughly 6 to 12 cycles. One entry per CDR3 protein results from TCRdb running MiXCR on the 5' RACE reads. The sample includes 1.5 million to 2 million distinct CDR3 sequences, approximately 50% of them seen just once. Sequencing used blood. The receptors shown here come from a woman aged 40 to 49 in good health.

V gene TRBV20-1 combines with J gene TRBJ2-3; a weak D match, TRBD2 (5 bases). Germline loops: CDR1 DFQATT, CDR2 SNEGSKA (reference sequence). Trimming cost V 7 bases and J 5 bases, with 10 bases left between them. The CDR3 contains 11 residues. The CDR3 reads CSGKRGDTQYF. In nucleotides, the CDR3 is TGCAGTGGCAAACGGGGAGATACGCAGTATTTT.

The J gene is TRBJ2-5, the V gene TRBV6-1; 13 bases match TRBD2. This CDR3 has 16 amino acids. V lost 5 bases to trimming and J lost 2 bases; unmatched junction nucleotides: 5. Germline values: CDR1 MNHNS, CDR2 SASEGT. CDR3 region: CASSKKTSGGQETQYF. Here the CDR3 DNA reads TGTGCCAGCAGTAAAAAGACTAGCGGGGGGCAAGAGACCCAGTACTTC.

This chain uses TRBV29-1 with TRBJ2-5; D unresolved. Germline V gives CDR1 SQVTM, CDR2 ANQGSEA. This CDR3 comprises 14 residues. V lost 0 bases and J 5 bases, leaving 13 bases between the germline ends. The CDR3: CSVEDTADGETQYF. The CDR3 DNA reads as TGCAGCGTTGAAGATACGGCAGACGGGGAGACCCAGTACTTC.

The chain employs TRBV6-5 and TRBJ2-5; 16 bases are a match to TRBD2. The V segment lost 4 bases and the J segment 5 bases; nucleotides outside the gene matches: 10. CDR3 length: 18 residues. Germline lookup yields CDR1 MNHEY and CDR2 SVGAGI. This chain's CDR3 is CASSFYGTSGGVRETQYF. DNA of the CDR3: TGTGCCAGCAGTTTTTACGGGACTAGCGGGGGGGTCCGGGAGACCCAGTACTTC.

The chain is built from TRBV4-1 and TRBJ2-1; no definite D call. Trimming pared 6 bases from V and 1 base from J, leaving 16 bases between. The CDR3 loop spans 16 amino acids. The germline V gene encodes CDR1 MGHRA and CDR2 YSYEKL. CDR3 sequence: CASRVVDMVSYNEQFF. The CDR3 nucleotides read TGCGCCAGCAGGGTGGTGGATATGGTGTCCTACAATGAGCAGTTCTTC.

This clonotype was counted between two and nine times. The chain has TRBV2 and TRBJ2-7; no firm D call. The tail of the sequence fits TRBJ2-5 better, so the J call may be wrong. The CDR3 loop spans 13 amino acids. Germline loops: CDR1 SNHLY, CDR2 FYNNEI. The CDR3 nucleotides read TGTGCCAGCAGTGTGGAGCAGTACGGGACCCAGTACTTC. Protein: CASSVEQYGTQYF.

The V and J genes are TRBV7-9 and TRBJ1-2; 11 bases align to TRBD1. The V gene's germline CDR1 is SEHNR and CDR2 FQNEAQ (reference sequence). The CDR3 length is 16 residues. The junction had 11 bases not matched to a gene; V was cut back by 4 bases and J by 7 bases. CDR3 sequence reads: CASSSSEDRGRSGYTF. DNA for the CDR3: TGTGCCAGCAGCTCCTCAGAGGACAGGGGGCGAAGTGGCTACACCTTC. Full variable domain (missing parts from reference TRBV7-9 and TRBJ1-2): DTGVSQNPRHKITKRGQNVTFRCDPISEHNRLYWYRQTLGQGPEFLTYFQNEAQLEKSRLLSDRFSAERPKGSFSTLEIQRTEQGDSAMYLCASSSSEDRGRSGYTFGSGTRLTVV.

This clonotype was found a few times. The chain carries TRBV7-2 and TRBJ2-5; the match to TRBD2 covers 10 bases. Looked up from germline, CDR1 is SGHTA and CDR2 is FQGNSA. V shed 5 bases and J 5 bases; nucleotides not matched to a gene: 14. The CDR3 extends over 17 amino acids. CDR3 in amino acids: CASSPGASSGGRETQYF. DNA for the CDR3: TGTGCCAGCAGCCCAGGGGCCTCTAGCGGGGGTAGGGAGACCCAGTACTTC.

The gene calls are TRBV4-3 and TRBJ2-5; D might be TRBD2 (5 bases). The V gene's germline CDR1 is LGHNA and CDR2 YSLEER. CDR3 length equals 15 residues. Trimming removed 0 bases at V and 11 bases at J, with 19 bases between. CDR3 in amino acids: CASSQDHVGAEEQYF. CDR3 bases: TGCGCCAGCAGCCAAGATCATGTCGGAGCGGAGGAGCAGTACTTC.

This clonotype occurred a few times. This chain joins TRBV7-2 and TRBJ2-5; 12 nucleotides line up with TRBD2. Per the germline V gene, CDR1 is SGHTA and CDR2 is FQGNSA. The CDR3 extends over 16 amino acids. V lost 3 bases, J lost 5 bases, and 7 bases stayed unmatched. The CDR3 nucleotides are TGTGCCAGCAGCTTTCTAGCGGGGGGGCCCGGGGAGACCCAGTACTTC. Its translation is CASSFLAGGPGETQYF.